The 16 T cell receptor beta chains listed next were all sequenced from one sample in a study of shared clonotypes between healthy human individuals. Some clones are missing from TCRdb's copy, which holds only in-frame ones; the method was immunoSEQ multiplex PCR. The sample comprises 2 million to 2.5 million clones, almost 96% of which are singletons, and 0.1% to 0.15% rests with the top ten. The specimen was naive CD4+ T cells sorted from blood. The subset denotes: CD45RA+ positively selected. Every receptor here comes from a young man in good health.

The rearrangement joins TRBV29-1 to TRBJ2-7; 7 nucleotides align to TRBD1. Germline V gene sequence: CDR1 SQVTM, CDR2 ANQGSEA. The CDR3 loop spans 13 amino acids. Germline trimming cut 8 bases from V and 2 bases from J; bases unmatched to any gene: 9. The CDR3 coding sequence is TGCAGCATCGGGGACAGAGAGACCTACGAGCAGTACTTC. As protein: CSIGDRETYEQYF.

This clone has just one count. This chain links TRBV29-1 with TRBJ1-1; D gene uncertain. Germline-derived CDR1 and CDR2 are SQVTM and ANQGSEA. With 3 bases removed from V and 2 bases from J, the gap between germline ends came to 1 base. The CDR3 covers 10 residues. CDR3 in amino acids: CSVDNTEAFF. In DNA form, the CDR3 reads TGCAGCGTTGACAACACTGAAGCTTTCTTT. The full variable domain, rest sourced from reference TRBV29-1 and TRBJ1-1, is SAVISQKPSRDICQRGTSLTIQCQVDSQVTMMFWYRQQPGQSLTLIATANQGSEATYESGFVIDKFPISRPNLTFSTLTVSNMSPEDSSIYLCSVDNTEAFFGQGTRLTVV.

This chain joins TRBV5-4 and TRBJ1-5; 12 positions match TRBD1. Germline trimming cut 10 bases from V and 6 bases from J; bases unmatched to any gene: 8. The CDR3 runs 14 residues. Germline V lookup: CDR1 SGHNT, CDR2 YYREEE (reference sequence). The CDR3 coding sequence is TGTGCCGGGGGGACAGGGGGCGCGTTTCAGCCCCAGCATTTT. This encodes CAGGTGGAFQPQHF.

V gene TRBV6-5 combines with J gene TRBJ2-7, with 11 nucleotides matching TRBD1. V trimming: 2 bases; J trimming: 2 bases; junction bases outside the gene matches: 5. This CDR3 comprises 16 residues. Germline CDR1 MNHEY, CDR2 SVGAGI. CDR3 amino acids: CASSYLPGQGAYEQYF. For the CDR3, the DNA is TGTGCCAGCAGTTACCTTCCGGGACAGGGGGCCTACGAGCAGTACTTC.

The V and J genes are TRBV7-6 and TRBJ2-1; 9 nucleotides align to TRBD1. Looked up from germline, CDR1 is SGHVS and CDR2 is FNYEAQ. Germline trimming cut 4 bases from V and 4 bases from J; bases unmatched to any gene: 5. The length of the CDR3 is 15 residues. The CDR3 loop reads CASSSGTGTYNEQFF. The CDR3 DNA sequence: TGTGCCAGCAGCTCGGGGACAGGGACGTACAATGAGCAGTTCTTC.

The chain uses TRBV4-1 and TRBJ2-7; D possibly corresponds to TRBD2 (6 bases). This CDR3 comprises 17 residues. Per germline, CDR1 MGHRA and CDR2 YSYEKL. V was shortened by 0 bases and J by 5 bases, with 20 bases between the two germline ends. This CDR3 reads CASSQDLEGPLRNEQYF. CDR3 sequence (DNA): TGCGCCAGCAGCCAAGATCTGGAGGGACCCCTCCGCAACGAGCAGTACTTC.

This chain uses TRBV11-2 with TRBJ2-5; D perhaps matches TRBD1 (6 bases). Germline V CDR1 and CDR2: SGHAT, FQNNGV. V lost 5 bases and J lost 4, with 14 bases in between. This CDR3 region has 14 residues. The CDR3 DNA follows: TGTGCCAGCAGCCCCATAACAGGGCGAGAGACCCAGTACTTC. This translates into CASSPITGRETQYF.

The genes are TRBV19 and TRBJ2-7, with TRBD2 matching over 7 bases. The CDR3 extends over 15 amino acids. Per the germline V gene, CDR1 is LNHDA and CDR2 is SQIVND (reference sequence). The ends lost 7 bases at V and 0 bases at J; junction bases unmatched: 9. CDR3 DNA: TGTGCCAGTACCCTCGGGGGGACCGGCTCCTACGAGCAGTACTTC. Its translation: CASTLGGTGSYEQYF.

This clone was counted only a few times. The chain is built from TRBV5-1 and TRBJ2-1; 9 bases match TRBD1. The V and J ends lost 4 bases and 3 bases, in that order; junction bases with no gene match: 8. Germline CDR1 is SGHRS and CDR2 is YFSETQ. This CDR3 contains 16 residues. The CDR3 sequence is CASSLGATGGYNEQFF. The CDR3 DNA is TGCGCCAGCAGCCTGGGGGCGACAGGGGGCTACAATGAGCAGTTCTTC.

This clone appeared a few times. The CDR3 coding sequence is TGTGCCAGCAGCCAAGAAGGACACTTCAGGGAGTACGAGCAGTACTTC. Translation gives CASSQEGHFREYEQYF. The chain carries TRBV5-6 and TRBJ2-7; the D call may be TRBD1 or TRBD2 (5 bases each). The CDR3 covers 16 residues. V was pared by 4 bases and J by 4 bases, with 21 bases between. Germline values: CDR1 SGHDT, CDR2 YYEEEE.

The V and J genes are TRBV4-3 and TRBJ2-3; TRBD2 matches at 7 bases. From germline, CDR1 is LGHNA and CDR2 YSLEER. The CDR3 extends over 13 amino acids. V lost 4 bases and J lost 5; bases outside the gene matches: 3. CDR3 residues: CASSLGEGDTQYF. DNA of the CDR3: TGCGCCAGCAGCCTAGGGGAGGGAGATACGCAGTATTTT.

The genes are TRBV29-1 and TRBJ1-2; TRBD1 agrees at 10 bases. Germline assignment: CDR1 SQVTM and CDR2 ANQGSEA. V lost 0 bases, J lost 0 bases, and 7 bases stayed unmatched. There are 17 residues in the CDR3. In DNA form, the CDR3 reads TGCAGCGTTGAAGATCTTGGGACAGGGGTTTCTAACTATGGCTACACCTTC. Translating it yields CSVEDLGTGVSNYGYTF. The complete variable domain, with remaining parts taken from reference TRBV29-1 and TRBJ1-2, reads SAVISQKPSRDICQRGTSLTIQCQVDSQVTMMFWYRQQPGQSLTLIATANQGSEATYESGFVIDKFPISRPNLTFSTLTVSNMSPEDSSIYLCSVEDLGTGVSNYGYTFGSGTRLTVV.

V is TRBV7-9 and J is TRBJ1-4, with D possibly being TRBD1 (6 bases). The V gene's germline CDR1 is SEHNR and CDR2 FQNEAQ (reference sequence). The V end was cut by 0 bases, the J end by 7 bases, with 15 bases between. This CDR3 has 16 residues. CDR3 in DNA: TGTGCCAGCAGCTTAGCCCGGGGGCTGGTACGTGAAAAACTGTTTTTT. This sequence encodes CASSLARGLVREKLFF. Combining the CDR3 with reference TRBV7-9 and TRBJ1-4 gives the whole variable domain DTGVSQNPRHKITKRGQNVTFRCDPISEHNRLYWYRQTLGQGPEFLTYFQNEAQLEKSRLLSDRFSAERPKGSFSTLEIQRTEQGDSAMYLCASSLARGLVREKLFFGSGTQLSVL.

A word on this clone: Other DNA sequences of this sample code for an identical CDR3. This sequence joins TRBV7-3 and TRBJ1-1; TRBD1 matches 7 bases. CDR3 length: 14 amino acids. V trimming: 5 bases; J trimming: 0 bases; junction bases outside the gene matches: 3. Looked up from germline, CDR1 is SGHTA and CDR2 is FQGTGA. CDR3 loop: CASSPGQMNTEAFF. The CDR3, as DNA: TGTGCCAGCAGCCCGGGACAGATGAACACTGAAGCTTTCTTT.

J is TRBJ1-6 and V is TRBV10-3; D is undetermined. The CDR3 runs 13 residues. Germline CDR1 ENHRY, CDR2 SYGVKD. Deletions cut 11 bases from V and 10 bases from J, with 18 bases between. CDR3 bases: TGTGCCCTCAAGGAGGGCCTCGAGTCACCCCTCCACTTT. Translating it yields CALKEGLESPLHF.

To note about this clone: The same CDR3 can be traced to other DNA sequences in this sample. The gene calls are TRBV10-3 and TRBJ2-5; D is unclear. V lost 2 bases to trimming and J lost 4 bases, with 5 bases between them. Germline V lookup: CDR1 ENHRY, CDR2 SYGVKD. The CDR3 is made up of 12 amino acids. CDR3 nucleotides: TGTGCCATCAGTGAGACGGGAGAGACCCAGTACTTC. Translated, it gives CAISETGETQYF.